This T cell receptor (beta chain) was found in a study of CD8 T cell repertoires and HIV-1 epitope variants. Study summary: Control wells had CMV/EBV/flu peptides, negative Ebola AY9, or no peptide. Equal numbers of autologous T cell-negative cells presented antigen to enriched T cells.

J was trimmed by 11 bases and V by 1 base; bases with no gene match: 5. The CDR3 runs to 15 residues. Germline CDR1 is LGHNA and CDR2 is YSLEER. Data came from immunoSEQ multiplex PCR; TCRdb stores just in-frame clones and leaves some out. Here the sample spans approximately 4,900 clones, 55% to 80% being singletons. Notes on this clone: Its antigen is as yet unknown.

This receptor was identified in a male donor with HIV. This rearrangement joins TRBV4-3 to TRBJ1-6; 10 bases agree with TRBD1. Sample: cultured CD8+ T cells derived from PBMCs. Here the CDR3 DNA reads TGCGCCAGCAGCCAAGGGGGGGGACAGGGGACACCCCTCCACTTT. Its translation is CASSQGGGQGTPLHF.